Following are 17 T cell receptor beta chains from one sample sequenced in a study of blood T cell repertoires in COVID-19. Assay used: immunoSEQ multiplex PCR; TCRdb lists only in-frame clones, some missing. This sample carries some 150,000 clones, 70% to 90% of them seen once, and the ten largest clones take approximately 1.3%. Source material: PBMCs or T cells enriched from blood (not recorded which). These receptors were collected from a woman in her twenties or thirties with acute COVID-19.

This clone has just one count. This chain uses TRBV7-9 with TRBJ2-1, with 7 bases lining up with TRBD2. The CDR3 runs 15 residues. Germline CDR1 SEHNR, CDR2 FQNEAQ (reference sequence). The ends lost 2 bases at V and 2 bases at J; junction bases unmatched: 3. The chain's CDR3 is CASSLNAGAYNEQFF. CDR3 in DNA: TGTGCCAGCAGCTTAAATGCGGGAGCCTACAATGAGCAGTTCTTC.

This clone was seen just once. V and J are TRBV7-2 and TRBJ2-3; 7 bases are a match to TRBD2. Germline V CDR1 and CDR2: SGHTA, FQGNSA. CDR3 length: 16 amino acids. Trimming at V came to 1 base and at J to 3 bases, leaving 7 bases not matched to a gene. The CDR3 DNA is TGTGCCAGCAGCTTAGTCGCGCTAGCGGATACAGATACGCAGTATTTT. This translates into CASSLVALADTDTQYF.

The chain employs TRBV27 and TRBJ1-6; the D is unclear. The CDR3 consists of 14 residues. The germline V gene encodes CDR1 MNHEY and CDR2 SMNVEV (reference sequence). V gave up 3 bases and J gave up 9 bases, with 12 bases separating them. The CDR3 coding sequence is TGTGCCAGCAGTTTGTCCGGTCCTATTTCACCCCTCCACTTT. As protein: CASSLSGPISPLHF.

This clone showed up just a few times. The V and J genes are TRBV7-2 and TRBJ2-7; 10 bases agree with TRBD1. Germline lookup yields CDR1 SGHTA and CDR2 FQGNSA. The CDR3 is 15 residues long. V dropped 1 base and J dropped 4; count of bases not matched to a gene: 4. As DNA, the CDR3 is TGTGCCAGCAGCTTAGGCAGGGACAGGGGATACGAGCAGTACTTC. It translates to CASSLGRDRGYEQYF.

This clone showed up just a few times. The chain employs TRBV25-1 and TRBJ2-5, with 12 positions matching TRBD2. The V and J ends lost 2 bases and 5 bases, in that order; junction bases with no gene match: 6. The CDR3 contains 16 residues. Germline CDR1 reads MGHDK; CDR2 reads SYGVNS. The CDR3, as DNA: TGTGCCAGCAGTGAAAGGGGGACTAGCGGGTGGGAGACCCAGTACTTC. Translation: CASSERGTSGWETQYF.

The genes are TRBV13 and TRBJ1-4; no firm D call. This CDR3 comprises 17 residues. CDR1 is PRHDT, CDR2 FYEKMQ, per germline (reference sequence). V shed 0 bases and J shed 0 bases, with 11 bases lying between them. The CDR3 sequence: CASSLGLGVATNEKLFF. The CDR3 DNA sequence: TGTGCCAGCAGCTTAGGCCTAGGTGTAGCAACTAATGAAAAACTGTTTTTT.

The CDR3 loop is CASSGTGRGNTDTQYF. The CDR3 DNA follows: TGTGCCAGCAGCGGGACGGGCAGGGGCAATACAGATACGCAGTATTTT. The chain recombines TRBV7-6 with TRBJ2-3; D is possibly TRBD1 (6 bases). This CDR3 spans 16 amino acids. V was clipped by 5 bases and J by 3 bases, with 18 bases between them. CDR1 and CDR2 from the germline V gene are SGHVS and FNYEAQ.

This sequence joins TRBV5-4 and TRBJ2-7, with 8 positions matching TRBD1. Per the germline V gene, CDR1 is SGHNT and CDR2 is YYREEE (reference sequence). The V gene end was trimmed by 3 bases and the J gene end by 2 bases; junction bases not matched to a gene: 7. The CDR3 runs to 15 residues. The DNA for the CDR3 is TGTGCCAGCAGCTCAGCCGGGACAGGACCCTACGAGCAGTACTTC. This gives the protein CASSSAGTGPYEQYF.

This clone was recorded once. The CDR3 bases are TGTGCCAGCAGTGAAGGCAGGGCTGGAAACACCATATATTTT. This translates into CASSEGRAGNTIYF. The V call is TRBV25-1, the J call TRBJ1-3, with D possibly TRBD1 on 5 matching bases. The CDR3 consists of 14 residues. V was pared by 2 bases and J by 2 bases, with 7 bases between. Looked up from germline, CDR1 is MGHDK and CDR2 is SYGVNS.

V is TRBV3-1 (or the pseudogene TRBV3-2) and J is TRBJ2-2; 10 bases map to TRBD1. Per germline, CDR1 LGHDT and CDR2 YNNKEL (reference sequence). The CDR3 loop spans 14 amino acids. Germline trimming cut 4 bases from V and 7 bases from J; bases unmatched to any gene: 3. CDR3 protein: CASSRQGADGELFF. CDR3 DNA: TGTGCCAGCAGCCGACAGGGGGCGGACGGGGAGCTGTTTTTT.

The chain employs TRBV7-9 and TRBJ2-7; D is possibly TRBD2 (6 bases). The germline V gene encodes CDR1 SEHNR and CDR2 FQNEAQ (reference sequence). Trimming removed 1 base at V and 3 bases at J, with 19 bases between. The CDR3 sequence is 17 residues long. The CDR3 coding sequence is TGTGCCAGCAGCTTAGGGTCAGGAGCCCGGGGAGGCTACGAGCAGTACTTC. Encoded protein: CASSLGSGARGGYEQYF.

The rearrangement links TRBV5-1 to TRBJ2-5, with a weak D call TRBD2 (6 bases). The CDR3 has 14 amino acids. The V end lost 2 bases, the J end lost 5 bases, and 13 bases lay between the germline ends. Germline-derived CDR1 and CDR2 are SGHRS and YFSETQ. CDR3 in DNA: TGCGCCAGCAGCTTCACCCAAGGAGGGGAGACCCAGTACTTC. It is translated as CASSFTQGGETQYF.

This chain connects TRBV6-4 to TRBJ1-2, with 9 bases lining up with TRBD1. The CDR3 is 16 amino acids. The trim removed 4 bases at V and 6 bases at J, leaving 12 bases unmatched. The germline V gene encodes CDR1 MRHNA and CDR2 SNTAGT. This CDR3 reads CASSGTVGTGRDGYTF. The CDR3 nucleotides are TGTGCCAGCAGTGGCACCGTCGGGACAGGGAGGGATGGCTACACCTTC.

V is TRBV6-5 and J is TRBJ1-5, with a possible D match to TRBD1 (5 bases). Germline lookup yields CDR1 MNHEY and CDR2 SVGAGI. Trimming removed 6 bases from V and 0 bases from J, with 12 bases in between. The CDR3 has 15 amino acids. The CDR3 protein is CASRVRTYSNQPQHF. In DNA, the CDR3 is TGTGCCAGCAGAGTCCGGACATATAGCAATCAGCCCCAGCATTTT.

The genes are TRBV10-1 and TRBJ1-1; 7 positions agree with TRBD1. Unmatched junction bases numbered 14, after V lost 6 bases and J lost 4 bases. Germline assignment: CDR1 WNHNN and CDR2 SYGVQD (reference sequence). CDR3 length: 16 amino acids. The CDR3 DNA is TGCGCCAGCAGATTCCATGGCAGGGGGATCGGCACTGAAGCTTTCTTT. It codes for CASRFHGRGIGTEAFF.

The CDR3 DNA follows: TGTGCCAGCAGCTCCCAGGGGTACACTGAAGCTTTCTTT. As protein: CASSSQGYTEAFF. The rearrangement joins TRBV7-2 to TRBJ1-1, with D possibly TRBD1 on 6 matching bases. This CDR3 spans 13 amino acids. Germline CDR1 and CDR2: SGHTA and FQGNSA. The V and J ends lost 4 bases and 3 bases respectively, with 9 bases between them.

This chain's CDR3 is CASSERIYYGYTF. The CDR3 nucleotides read TGTGCCAGCAGCGAGAGGATCTACTATGGCTACACCTTC. This chain uses TRBV2 with TRBJ1-2; D ambiguous. The germline gives CDR1 SNHLY, CDR2 FYNNEI. V was trimmed by 6 bases and J by 3 bases, leaving 11 bases between them. CDR3 length equals 13 residues.